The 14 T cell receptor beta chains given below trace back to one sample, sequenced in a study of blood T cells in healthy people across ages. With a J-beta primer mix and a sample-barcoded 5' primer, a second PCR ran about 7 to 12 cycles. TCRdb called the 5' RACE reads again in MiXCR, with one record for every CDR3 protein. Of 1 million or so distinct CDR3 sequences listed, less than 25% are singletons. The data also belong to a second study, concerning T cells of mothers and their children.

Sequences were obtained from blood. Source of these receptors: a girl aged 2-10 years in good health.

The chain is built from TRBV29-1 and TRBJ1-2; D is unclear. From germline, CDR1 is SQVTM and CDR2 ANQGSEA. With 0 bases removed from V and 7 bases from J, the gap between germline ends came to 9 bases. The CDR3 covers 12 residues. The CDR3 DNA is TGCAGCGTTGAAGATACCGAGGCTGGCTACACCTTC. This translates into CSVEDTEAGYTF.

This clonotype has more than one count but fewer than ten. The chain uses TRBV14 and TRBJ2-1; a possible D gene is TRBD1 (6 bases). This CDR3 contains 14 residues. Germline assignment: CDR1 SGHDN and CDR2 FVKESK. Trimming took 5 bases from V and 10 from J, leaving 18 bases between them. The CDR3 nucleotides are TGTGCCAGCAGCGGAGACAACAGGGTATCCGAGCAGTTCTTC. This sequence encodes CASSGDNRVSEQFF.

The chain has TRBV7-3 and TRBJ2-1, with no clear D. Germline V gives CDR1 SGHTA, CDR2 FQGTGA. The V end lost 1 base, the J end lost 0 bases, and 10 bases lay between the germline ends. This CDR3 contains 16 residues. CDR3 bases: TGTGCCAGCAGCTTAAGGAGAATTAACTCCTACAATGAGCAGTTCTTC. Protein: CASSLRRINSYNEQFF.

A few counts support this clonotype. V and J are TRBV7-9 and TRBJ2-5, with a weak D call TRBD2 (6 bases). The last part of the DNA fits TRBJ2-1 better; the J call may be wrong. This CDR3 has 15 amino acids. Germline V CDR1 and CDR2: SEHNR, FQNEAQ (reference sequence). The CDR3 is CASSLVAGLSKEQFF. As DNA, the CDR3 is TGTGCCAGCAGCTTAGTCGCGGGGCTCTCTAAAGAGCAGTTCTTC.

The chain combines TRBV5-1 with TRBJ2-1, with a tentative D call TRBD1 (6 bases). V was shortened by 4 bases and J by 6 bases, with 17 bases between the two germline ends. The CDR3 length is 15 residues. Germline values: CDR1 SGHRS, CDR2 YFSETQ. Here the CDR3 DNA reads TGCGCCAGCAGCCAGGGTGAGGGGGTACGCAATGAGCAGTTCTTC. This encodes CASSQGEGVRNEQFF.

The CDR3 sequence is CSAHSLGSFQETQYF. The CDR3 bases are TGCAGTGCTCATTCCCTAGGCAGTTTTCAAGAGACCCAGTACTTC. This sequence joins TRBV20-1 and TRBJ2-5; D call uncertain. The CDR3 runs to 15 residues. Germline lookup yields CDR1 DFQATT and CDR2 SNEGSKA (reference sequence). With 5 bases removed from V and 2 bases from J, the gap between germline ends came to 18 bases.

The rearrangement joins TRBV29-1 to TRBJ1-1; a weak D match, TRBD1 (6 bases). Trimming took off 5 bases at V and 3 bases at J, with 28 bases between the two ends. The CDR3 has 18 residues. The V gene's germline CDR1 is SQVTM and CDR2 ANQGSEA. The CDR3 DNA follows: TGCAGCGTTCCAGTTCCGGGACGACAGTGGAGGGGGGACACTGAAGCTTTCTTT. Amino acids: CSVPVPGRQWRGDTEAFF.

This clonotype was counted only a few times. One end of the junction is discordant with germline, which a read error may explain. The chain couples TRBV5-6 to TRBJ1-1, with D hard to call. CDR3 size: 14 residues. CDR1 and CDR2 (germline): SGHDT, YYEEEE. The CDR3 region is CASSLGAGHTEAFF. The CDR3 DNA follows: TGTGCCAGCAGCTTGGGAGCAGGCCACACCGAAGCTTTCTTT. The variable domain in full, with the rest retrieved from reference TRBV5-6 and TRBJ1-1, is DAGVTQSPTHLIKTRGQQVTLRCSPKSGHDTVSWYQQALGQGPQFIFQYYEEEERQRGNFPDRFSGHQFPNYSSELNVNALLLGDSALYLCASSLGAGHTEAFFGQGTRLTVV.

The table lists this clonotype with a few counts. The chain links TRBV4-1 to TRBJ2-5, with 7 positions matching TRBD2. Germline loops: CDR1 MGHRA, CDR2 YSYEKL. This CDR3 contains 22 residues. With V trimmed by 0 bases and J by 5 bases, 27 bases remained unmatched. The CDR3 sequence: CASSQEKVRGSRTNYLGETQYF. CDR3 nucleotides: TGCGCCAGCAGCCAAGAGAAGGTGCGGGGGAGCCGTACAAATTATCTGGGGGAGACCCAGTACTTC.

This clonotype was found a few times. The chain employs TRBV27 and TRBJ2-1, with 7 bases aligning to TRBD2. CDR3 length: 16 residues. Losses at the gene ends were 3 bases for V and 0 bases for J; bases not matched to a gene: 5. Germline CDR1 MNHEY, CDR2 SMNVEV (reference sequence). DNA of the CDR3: TGTGCCAGCAGTTTTTGGGGGGGGGTCTCCTACAATGAGCAGTTCTTC. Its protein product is CASSFWGGVSYNEQFF.

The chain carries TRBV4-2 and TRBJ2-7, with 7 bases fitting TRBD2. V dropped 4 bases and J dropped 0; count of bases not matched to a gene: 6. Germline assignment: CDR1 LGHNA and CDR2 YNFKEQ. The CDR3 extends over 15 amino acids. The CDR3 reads CASSLTSENSYEQYF. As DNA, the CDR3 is TGTGCCAGCAGCCTTACTAGCGAAAACTCCTACGAGCAGTACTTC.

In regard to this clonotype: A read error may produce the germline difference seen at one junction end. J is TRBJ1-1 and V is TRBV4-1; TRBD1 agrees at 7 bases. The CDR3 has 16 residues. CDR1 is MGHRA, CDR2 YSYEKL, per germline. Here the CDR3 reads CASSQGINRGNTEAFF. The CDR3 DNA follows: TGCGCTAGCAGCCAAGGCATAAACAGGGGAAACACTGAAGCTTTCTTT.

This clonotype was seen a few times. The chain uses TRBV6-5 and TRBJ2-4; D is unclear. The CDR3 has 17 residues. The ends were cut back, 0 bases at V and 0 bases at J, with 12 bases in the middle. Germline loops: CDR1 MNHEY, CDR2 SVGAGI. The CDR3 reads CASSYSPAQRAKNIQYF. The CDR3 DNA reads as TGTGCCAGCAGTTACTCGCCAGCTCAAAGAGCCAAAAACATTCAGTACTTC.

The CDR3 sequence: CASSTGTGGKAFF. In DNA, the CDR3 is TGTGCCAGTAGTACTGGGACAGGAGGGAAAGCTTTCTTT. The gene calls are TRBV19 and TRBJ1-1, with 8 bases matching TRBD1. Germline lookup yields CDR1 LNHDA and CDR2 SQIVND (reference sequence). The trim removed 4 bases at V and 9 bases at J, leaving 7 bases unmatched. There are 13 residues in the CDR3.